The sample holds many counts of the clone carrying this T cell receptor beta chain. Its antigen is unidentified. This record belongs to a study of T cells in Graves' hyperthyroidism and ophthalmopathy. Each diagnosis was grounded in clinical symptoms, serum thyroxine and TRAb, thyroid ultrasound, and orbital computed tomography. RNA transcripts yielded amplified TCR beta CDR3 regions. A set of HTBI primers served as the primers for a first-round RT-PCR of the TCR CDR3. TCRdb independently ran MiXCR on the multiplex PCR reads; one entry per CDR3 protein. The profile shows hundreds of thousands of distinct CDR3 sequences, roughly 14% of them singletons. This CDR3 is 17 amino acids long. Looked up from germline, CDR1 is SGHRS and CDR2 is YFSETQ. Trimming took 4 bases from V and 5 from J, leaving 22 bases between them. Overall study results and limits: Blood also carried most thyroid clonotypes expanded above 0.001.

The TCR was taken from a woman between 50 and 59 years old with Graves' ophthalmopathy. The sample consisted of blood. The rearrangement joins TRBV5-1 to TRBJ2-1; maybe TRBD2 (6 bases). CDR3 in amino acids: CASSQDLTPWRDNEQFF. Written as DNA, the CDR3 is TGCGCCAGCAGCCAGGACTTAACTCCCTGGAGGGACAATGAGCAGTTCTTC.